This T cell receptor beta chain is from a study of blood T cell repertoires in COVID-19. Study in general: Samples representing acute and convalescent COVID-19 were sourced from the United States, Italy and Spain.

Profiled with immunoSEQ multiplex PCR; TCRdb holds only in-frame clones, not every one. The sample consists of 150,000 to 200,000 clones, approximately 89% of them appearing once. CDR1 is SGHAT and CDR2 is FQNNGV in the germline V gene. The CDR3 length is 13 residues. Trimming shortened V by 5 bases and J by 1 base, and 8 bases separated the two germline ends. This clone showed up just once. Sequenced input: peripheral blood. This TCR was sampled from a young woman with acute or convalescent COVID-19. The chain is built from TRBV11-2 and TRBJ1-2; a weak D match, TRBD1 (6 bases). The CDR3 sequence: CASSLRGNYGYTF. The CDR3 nucleotides read TGTGCCAGCAGCCTCAGGGGTAACTATGGCTACACCTTC.